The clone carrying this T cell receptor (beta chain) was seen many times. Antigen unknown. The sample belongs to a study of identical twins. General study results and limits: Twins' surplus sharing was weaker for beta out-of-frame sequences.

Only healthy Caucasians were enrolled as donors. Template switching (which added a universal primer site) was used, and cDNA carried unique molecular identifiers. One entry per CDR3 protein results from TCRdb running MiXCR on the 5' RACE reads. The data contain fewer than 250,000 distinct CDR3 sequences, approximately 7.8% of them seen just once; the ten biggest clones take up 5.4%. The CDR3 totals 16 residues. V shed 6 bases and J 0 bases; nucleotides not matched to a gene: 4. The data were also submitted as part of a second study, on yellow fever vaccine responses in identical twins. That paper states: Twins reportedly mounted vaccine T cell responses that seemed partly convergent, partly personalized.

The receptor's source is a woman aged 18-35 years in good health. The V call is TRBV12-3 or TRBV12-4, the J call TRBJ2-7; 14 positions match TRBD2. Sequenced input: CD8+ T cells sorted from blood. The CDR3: CASRGTSGGSSYEQYF. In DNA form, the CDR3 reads TGTGCCAGCAGGGGGACTAGCGGGGGTAGCTCCTACGAGCAGTACTTC.